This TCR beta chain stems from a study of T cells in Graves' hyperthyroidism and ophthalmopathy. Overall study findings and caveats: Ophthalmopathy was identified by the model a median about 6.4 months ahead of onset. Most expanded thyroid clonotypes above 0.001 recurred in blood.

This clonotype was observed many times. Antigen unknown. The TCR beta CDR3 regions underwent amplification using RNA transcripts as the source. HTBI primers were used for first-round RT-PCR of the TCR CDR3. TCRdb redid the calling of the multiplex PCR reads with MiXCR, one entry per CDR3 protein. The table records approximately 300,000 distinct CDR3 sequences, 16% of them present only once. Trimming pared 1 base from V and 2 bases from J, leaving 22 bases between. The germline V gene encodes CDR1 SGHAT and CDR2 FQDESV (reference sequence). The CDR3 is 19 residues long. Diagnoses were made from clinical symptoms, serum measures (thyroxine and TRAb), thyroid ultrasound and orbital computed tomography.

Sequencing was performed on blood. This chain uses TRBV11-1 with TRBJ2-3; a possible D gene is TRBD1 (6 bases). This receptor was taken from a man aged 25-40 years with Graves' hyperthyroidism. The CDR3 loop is CASSLEGWQRTALTDTQYF. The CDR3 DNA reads TGTGCCAGCAGCTTAGAAGGGTGGCAGCGGACAGCACTCACAGATACGCAGTATTTT.